This T cell receptor beta chain was sequenced during a study of blood T cell repertoires in COVID-19. The CDR3 totals 14 residues. Deletions cut 5 bases from V and 0 bases from J, with 8 bases between. CDR1 is SEHNR, CDR2 FQNEAQ, per germline (reference sequence). The protocol was immunoSEQ multiplex PCR, while the TCRdb copy is restricted to in-frame clones and leaves out a portion. This sample carries some 160,000 clones, roughly nine tenths of them seen once, and the ten largest clones take 4%. V and J are TRBV7-9 and TRBJ1-5; D uncertain. The material sequenced was peripheral blood. This receptor was obtained from a woman aged 65 to 85 with acute or convalescent COVID-19. The CDR3 region is CASSREGSNQPQHF. CDR3 DNA: TGTGCCAGCAGCCGTGAGGGTAGCAATCAGCCCCAGCATTTT.